The 26 T cell receptor beta chains given below trace back to one sample, sequenced in a study of early T cells in non-severe SARS-CoV-2 infection. TCRdb re-derived calls from the 5' RACE reads in MiXCR, one entry per CDR3 protein. The repertoire holds around 39,000 distinct CDR3 sequences, with about 8% as singletons. Source: whole blood, taken at baseline. All receptors derive from an adult who was a healthcare worker with PCR-confirmed SARS-CoV-2 infection or an uninfected control (not recorded which).

This clonotype appeared many times. The genes are TRBV7-6 and TRBJ2-2; TRBD1 matches 8 bases. In germline, CDR1 is SGHVS, CDR2 FNYEAQ. The CDR3 contains 16 residues. V lost 4 bases, J lost 1 base, and 5 bases stayed unmatched. The CDR3 loop is CASSYAGTGNTGELFF. CDR3 nucleotide sequence: TGTGCCAGCAGCTACGCCGGGACAGGGAACACCGGGGAGCTGTTTTTT.

This clonotype showed up just a few times. This chain uses TRBV4-1 with TRBJ2-4; TRBD1 matches 7 bases. CDR1 MGHRA and CDR2 YSYEKL come from the germline V gene. This CDR3 has 13 amino acids. J lost 16 bases, V lost 0 bases, and 9 bases had no gene match. The CDR3 reads CASSQERGLSSYF. The CDR3 region has the DNA TGCGCCAGCAGCCAAGAGAGGGGGCTCAGCAGTTACTTC.

This clonotype came up many times. The chain joins TRBV7-9 to TRBJ2-7; 7 bases agree with TRBD2. CDR1 is SEHNR, CDR2 FQNEAQ, per germline (reference sequence). The CDR3 extends over 14 amino acids. V gave up 5 bases and J gave up 6 bases; unmatched junction bases: 10. CDR3 DNA: TGTGCCAGCAGCCCCAGCGGGGCGACTACCGAGCAGTACTTC. It encodes CASSPSGATTEQYF.

In this sample, this clonotype turned up a few times. Because the CDR3's place on the DNA is in doubt, the DNA is left out and the CDR3 is given as listed by TCRdb. This sequence joins TRBV7-2 and TRBJ1-1; TRBD1, the table's D call, lacks a check against the DNA. Termini included, the CDR3 measures 13 amino acids. Looked up from germline, CDR1 is SGHTA and CDR2 is FQGNSA. CDR3 sequence reads: CASSFGAGTEAFF.

This clonotype was recorded many times. V gene TRBV4-3 combines with J gene TRBJ2-1, with 7 nucleotides matching TRBD2. Germline CDR1 reads LGHNA; CDR2 reads YSLEER. The CDR3 runs to 13 residues. V trimming: 0 bases; J trimming: 9 bases; junction bases outside the gene matches: 2. The CDR3 loop is CASSQDGGGEQFF. The CDR3 coding sequence is TGCGCCAGCAGCCAAGATGGGGGGGGTGAGCAGTTCTTC.

This clonotype turned up a few times. V is TRBV13 and J is TRBJ2-1; D gene unclear. The V end lost 8 bases, the J end lost 0 bases, and 14 bases lay between the germline ends. The V gene's germline CDR1 is PRHDT and CDR2 FYEKMQ (reference sequence). The CDR3 is 15 residues long. DNA of the CDR3: TGTGCCAGCCGCAACCCCAAGAGCTCCTACAATGAGCAGTTCTTC. Protein product: CASRNPKSSYNEQFF.

This clonotype occurred many times. J is TRBJ2-1 and V is TRBV2; 12 nucleotides line up with TRBD2. The CDR3 extends over 13 amino acids. The V segment lost 10 bases and the J segment 6 bases; nucleotides outside the gene matches: 4. Germline-derived CDR1 and CDR2 are SNHLY and FYNNEI. The CDR3 DNA reads TGTGCCACTCGGACTAGCGGGGCCAATGAGCAGTTCTTC. It encodes CATRTSGANEQFF.

Comment on this clonotype: At one of its ends the junction is not consistent with the germline gene, which may arise from a read error. The chain joins TRBV20-1 to TRBJ2-2; maybe TRBD2 (5 bases). CDR3 length: 14 amino acids. Per germline, CDR1 DFQATT and CDR2 SNEGSKA (reference sequence). The CDR3 reads CSTRGLEGTGELFF. The CDR3 DNA reads as TGCAGTACTAGAGGGCTAGAGGGCACCGGGGAGCTGTTTTTT.

This clonotype came up many times. The rearrangement uses TRBV10-3 and TRBJ2-7, with TRBD2 as a possible D gene (5 bases). Germline lookup yields CDR1 ENHRY and CDR2 SYGVKD. Trimming left V 0 bases short and J 2 bases short, with 14 bases between. The CDR3 covers 16 residues. Written as DNA, the CDR3 is TGTGCCATCAGTGAGTCTAGAGGGATCCTTACCTACGAGCAGTACTTC. Translation: CAISESRGILTYEQYF.

J is TRBJ2-1 and V is TRBV10-3, with 7 bases lining up with TRBD2. This CDR3 has 15 residues. Per germline, CDR1 ENHRY and CDR2 SYGVKD. V was clipped by 4 bases and J by 3 bases; unmatched bases: 6. CDR3 bases: TGTGCCATCAGTGTGGAGCGGGGAAGCTACAATGAGCAGTTCTTC. It specifies CAISVERGSYNEQFF.

The table lists this clonotype with many counts. The chain couples TRBV2 to TRBJ1-1; 10 nucleotides align to TRBD1. The CDR3 contains 13 residues. Per the germline V gene, CDR1 is SNHLY and CDR2 is FYNNEI. V was pared by 4 bases and J by 4 bases, with 0 bases of the junction left unmatched. The CDR3 region has the DNA TGTGCCAGCAGTGGGGACAGGGGCACTGAAGCTTTCTTT. Translated: CASSGDRGTEAFF.

This clonotype was counted only a few times. The chain uses TRBV28 and TRBJ1-6; the D gene is possibly TRBD1 (5 bases). Per germline, CDR1 MDHEN and CDR2 SYDVKM. The V end was cut by 2 bases, the J end by 0 bases, with 11 bases between. This CDR3 region has 17 residues. The CDR3 reads CASSLGAGISYNSPLHF. In nucleotides, the CDR3 is TGTGCCAGCAGTTTAGGGGCAGGGATCTCCTATAATTCACCCCTCCACTTT.

The V gene is TRBV2, the J gene TRBJ1-4; TRBD1 is a possible D gene (5 bases). The V gene's germline CDR1 is SNHLY and CDR2 FYNNEI. The length of the CDR3 is 12 residues. V was clipped by 7 bases and J by 8 bases, with 11 bases between them. The CDR3: CASKGEGEKLFF. In nucleotides, the CDR3 is TGTGCCAGCAAAGGGGAGGGAGAAAAACTGTTTTTT.

This clonotype was detected ten times or more. The rearrangement links TRBV6-1 to TRBJ1-5, with D unresolved. The CDR3 extends over 13 amino acids. Germline loops: CDR1 MNHNS, CDR2 SASEGT. Trimming stripped 2 bases from V and 2 bases from J, with 4 bases between. The CDR3 sequence: CASSEYGNQPQHF. In DNA form, the CDR3 reads TGTGCCAGCAGTGAATATGGCAATCAGCCCCAGCATTTT.

This clonotype was counted between two and nine times. The genes are TRBV4-1 and TRBJ1-2; no reliable D call. Trimming pared 0 bases from V and 2 bases from J, leaving 7 bases between. The CDR3 extends over 14 amino acids. Per germline, CDR1 MGHRA and CDR2 YSYEKL. The CDR3 region has the DNA TGCGCCAGCAGCCAAGATAGGGTAAACTATGGCTACACCTTC. Translation: CASSQDRVNYGYTF.

In its sample, this clonotype was seen many times. The V call is TRBV7-9, the J call TRBJ2-3; possible D gene TRBD2, 6 bases. The CDR3 length is 14 residues. Germline V gene lookup returns CDR1 SEHNR and CDR2 FQNEAQ (reference sequence). V lost 2 bases and J 5 bases, leaving 11 bases between the germline ends. The CDR3 here is CASSLRGGVDTQYF. In DNA form, the CDR3 reads TGTGCCAGCAGCTTACGCGGCGGGGTAGATACGCAGTATTTT.

Concerning this clonotype: This clone may be a read error of a much larger clone one base away. The J gene is TRBJ1-5, the V gene TRBV28; no reliable D call. Germline lookup yields CDR1 MDHEN and CDR2 SYDVKM. This CDR3 contains 15 residues. The CDR3 sequence: CASKLQEFGNQPQDF. CDR3 bases: TGTGCCAGCAAACTTCAGGAGTTCGGCAATCAGCCCCAGGATTTT.

V gene TRBV10-2 combines with J gene TRBJ2-3; either TRBD1 or TRBD2 may supply D (6 bases each). CDR3 length: 14 amino acids. Deletions cut 10 bases from V and 3 bases from J, with 17 bases between. From germline, CDR1 is WSHSY and CDR2 SAAADI. In DNA, the CDR3 is TGCGCCACCTCCGGGGGCGGGTTAACAGATACGCAGTATTTT. It codes for CATSGGGLTDTQYF.

A few counts support this clonotype. V gene TRBV10-2 combines with J gene TRBJ1-1; no clear D. The CDR3 runs 13 residues. The germline CDR1 and CDR2 sequences are WSHSY and SAAADI. V was pared by 3 bases and J by 3 bases, with 8 bases between. CDR3 in amino acids: CASSEEAHTEAFF. In nucleotides, the CDR3 is TGCGCCAGCAGTGAAGAGGCCCACACTGAAGCTTTCTTT.

J is TRBJ1-5 and V is TRBV18, with a possible D match to TRBD1 (6 bases). Germline CDR1 is KGHSH and CDR2 is LQKENI. The length of the CDR3 is 15 residues. Trimming removed 6 bases from V and 5 bases from J, with 17 bases in between. The CDR3 DNA reads as TGTGCCAGCTCGCCGACAGGAAATGTTGATCAGCCCCAGCATTTT. Its protein product is CASSPTGNVDQPQHF.

This clonotype was counted a single time. A much larger clonotype is one base distant, so this may be a read error. This sequence joins TRBV11-2 and TRBJ2-1, with TRBD2 identical over 10 bases. The CDR3 totals 15 residues. Germline CDR1 is SGHAT and CDR2 is FQNNGV. CDR3 bases: TGTGCCAGCAGCTTGCTAGCGGGGGTACGGAATGGGCAGTTCTTC. This codes for CASSLLAGVRNGQFF.

This clonotype was seen only once. This chain uses TRBV7-3 with TRBJ1-5; D not resolved. The CDR3 covers 13 residues. CDR1 SGHTA and CDR2 FQGTGA come from the germline V gene. Trimming cost V 5 bases and J 6 bases, with 11 bases left between them. The CDR3 loop reads CASSPEVGQPQHF. The CDR3 nucleotides are TGTGCCAGCAGCCCAGAGGTGGGTCAGCCCCAGCATTTT.

This clonotype was detected many times. V is TRBV6-5 and J is TRBJ1-6, with 8 nucleotides matching TRBD1. Germline CDR1 reads MNHEY; CDR2 reads SVGAGI. CDR3 length: 13 amino acids. Trimming removed 5 bases from V and 10 bases from J; junction bases left unmatched: 4. The CDR3 DNA reads as TGTGCCAGCAGTCAGGACAGGGTCTCACCCCTCCACTTT. Amino acid sequence: CASSQDRVSPLHF.

Regarding this clonotype: One end of the junction is discordant with germline, which a read error may explain. The J gene is TRBJ1-1, the V gene TRBV12-3 or TRBV12-4; D not certain. The CDR3 totals 13 residues. Here the CDR3 DNA reads TGCGCCAGCAGTTTGTACGAGAACACTGAAGCTTTCTTT. It translates to CASSLYENTEAFF.

This chain joins TRBV19 and TRBJ2-1, with 9 bases aligning to TRBD2. The V and J ends lost 5 bases and 3 bases, in that order; junction bases with no gene match: 2. Germline loops: CDR1 LNHDA, CDR2 SQIVND (reference sequence). The CDR3 covers 14 residues. In DNA, the CDR3 is TGTGCCAGTAGTGCGGGGGGGGACTACAATGAGCAGTTCTTC. Protein product: CASSAGGDYNEQFF. Looking up the rest from reference TRBV19 and TRBJ2-1 gives the full variable domain: DGGITQSPKYLFRKEGQNVTLSCEQNLNHDAMYWYRQDPGQGLRLIYYSQIVNDFQKGDIAEGYSVSREKKESFPLTVTSAQKNPTAFYLCASSAGGDYNEQFFGPGTRLTVL.

This clonotype was counted ten times or more. V is TRBV29-1 and J is TRBJ2-7; D is perhaps TRBD2 (5 bases). The CDR3 is 12 residues long. Trimming removed 7 bases at V and 1 base at J, with 11 bases between. Germline V gene lookup returns CDR1 SQVTM and CDR2 ANQGSEA. The CDR3 sequence is CSGLTESYEQYF. The CDR3, as DNA: TGCAGCGGACTAACAGAGTCCTACGAGCAGTACTTC.